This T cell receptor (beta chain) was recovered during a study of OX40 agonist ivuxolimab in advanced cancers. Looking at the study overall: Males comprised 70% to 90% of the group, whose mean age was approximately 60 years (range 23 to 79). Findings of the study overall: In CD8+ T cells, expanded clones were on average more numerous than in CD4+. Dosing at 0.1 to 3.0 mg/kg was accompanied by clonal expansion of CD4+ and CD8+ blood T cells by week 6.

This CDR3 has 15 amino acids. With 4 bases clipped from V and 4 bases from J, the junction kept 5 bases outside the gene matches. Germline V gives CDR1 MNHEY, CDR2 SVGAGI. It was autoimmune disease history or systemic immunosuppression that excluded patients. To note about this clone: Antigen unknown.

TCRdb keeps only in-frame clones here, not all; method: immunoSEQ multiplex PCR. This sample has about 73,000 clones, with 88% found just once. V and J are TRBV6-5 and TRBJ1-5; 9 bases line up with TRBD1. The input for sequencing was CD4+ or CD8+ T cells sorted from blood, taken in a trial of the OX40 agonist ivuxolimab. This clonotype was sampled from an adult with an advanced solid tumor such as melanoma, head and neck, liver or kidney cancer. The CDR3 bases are TGTGCCAGCAGTTCGGGACAGGGAAGGAATCAGCCCCAGCATTTT. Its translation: CASSSGQGRNQPQHF.